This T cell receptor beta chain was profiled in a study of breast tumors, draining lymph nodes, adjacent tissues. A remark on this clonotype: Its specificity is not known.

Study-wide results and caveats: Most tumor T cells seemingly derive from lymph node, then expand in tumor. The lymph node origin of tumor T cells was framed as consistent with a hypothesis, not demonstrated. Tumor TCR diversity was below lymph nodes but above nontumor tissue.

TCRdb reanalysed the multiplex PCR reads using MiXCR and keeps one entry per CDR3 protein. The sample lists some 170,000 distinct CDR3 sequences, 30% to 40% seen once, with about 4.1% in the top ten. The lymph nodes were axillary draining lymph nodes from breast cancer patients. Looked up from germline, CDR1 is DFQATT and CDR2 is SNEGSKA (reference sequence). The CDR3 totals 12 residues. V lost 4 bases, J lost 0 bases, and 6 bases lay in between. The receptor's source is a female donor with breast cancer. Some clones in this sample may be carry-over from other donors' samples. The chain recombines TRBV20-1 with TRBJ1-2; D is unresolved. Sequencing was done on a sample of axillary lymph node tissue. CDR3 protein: CSAICANYGYTF. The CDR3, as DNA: TGCAGTGCTATATGTGCTAACTATGGCTACACCTTC.